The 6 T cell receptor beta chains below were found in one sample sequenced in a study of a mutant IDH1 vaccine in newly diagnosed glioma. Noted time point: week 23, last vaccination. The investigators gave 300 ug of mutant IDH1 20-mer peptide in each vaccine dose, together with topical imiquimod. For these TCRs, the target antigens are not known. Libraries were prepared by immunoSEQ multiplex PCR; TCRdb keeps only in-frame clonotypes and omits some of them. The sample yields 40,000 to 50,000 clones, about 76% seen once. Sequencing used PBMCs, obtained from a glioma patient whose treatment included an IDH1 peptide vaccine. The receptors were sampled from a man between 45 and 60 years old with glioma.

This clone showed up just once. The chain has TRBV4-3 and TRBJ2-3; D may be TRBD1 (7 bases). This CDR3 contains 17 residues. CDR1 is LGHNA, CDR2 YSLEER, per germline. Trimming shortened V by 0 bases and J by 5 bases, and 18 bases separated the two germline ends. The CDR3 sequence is CASSQDRGRGIQDTQYF. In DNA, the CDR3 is TGCGCCAGCAGCCAAGATAGGGGGCGGGGTATTCAAGATACGCAGTATTTT.

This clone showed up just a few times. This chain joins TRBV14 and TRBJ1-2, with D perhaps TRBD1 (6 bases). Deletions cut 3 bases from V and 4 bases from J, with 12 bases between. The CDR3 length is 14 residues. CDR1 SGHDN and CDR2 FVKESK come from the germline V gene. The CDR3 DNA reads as TGTGCCAGCAGCCAGCATGGACAGTTCTATGGCTACACCTTC. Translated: CASSQHGQFYGYTF.

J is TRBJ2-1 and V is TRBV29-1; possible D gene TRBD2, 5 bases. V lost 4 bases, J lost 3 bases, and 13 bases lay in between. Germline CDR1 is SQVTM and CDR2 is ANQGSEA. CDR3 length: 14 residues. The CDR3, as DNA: TGCAGCGTTGTCTTGAGGGCCAACTACAATGAGCAGTTCTTC. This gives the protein CSVVLRANYNEQFF.

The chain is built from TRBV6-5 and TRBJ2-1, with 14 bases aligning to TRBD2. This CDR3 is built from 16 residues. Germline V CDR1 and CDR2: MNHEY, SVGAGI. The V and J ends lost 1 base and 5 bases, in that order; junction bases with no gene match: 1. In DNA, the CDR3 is TGTGCCAGCAGTTACTTGGGACTAGCGGGGGACAATGAGCAGTTCTTC. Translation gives CASSYLGLAGDNEQFF.

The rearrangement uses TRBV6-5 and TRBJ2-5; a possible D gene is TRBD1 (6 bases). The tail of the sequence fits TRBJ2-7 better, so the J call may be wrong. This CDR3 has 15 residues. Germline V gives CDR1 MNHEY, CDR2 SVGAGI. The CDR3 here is CASSYSSGGEYEQYF. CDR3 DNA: TGTGCCAGCAGTTACAGTTCTGGGGGCGAATACGAGCAGTACTTC.

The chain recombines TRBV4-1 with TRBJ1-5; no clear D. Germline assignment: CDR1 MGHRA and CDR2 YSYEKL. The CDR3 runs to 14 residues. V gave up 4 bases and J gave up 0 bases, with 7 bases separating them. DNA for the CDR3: TGCGCCAGCAGCCCCCAGAATAGCAATCAGCCCCAGCATTTT. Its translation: CASSPQNSNQPQHF.